One and the same sample provided the 27 T cell receptor beta chains below, sequenced in a study of T cell responses to AZD1222 COVID-19 vaccine. Libraries were prepared by immunoSEQ multiplex PCR; TCRdb keeps only in-frame clonotypes and omits some of them. The sample shows some 70,000 clones, 80% of them seen only once. Sequences were derived from peripheral blood, sampled 28 days after the second AZD1222 dose. The origin of the receptors is an adult who received the AZD1222 COVID-19 vaccine.

V gene TRBV5-1 combines with J gene TRBJ2-7; D uncertain. Per germline, CDR1 SGHRS and CDR2 YFSETQ. CDR3 size: 14 residues. With 0 bases removed from V and 2 bases from J, the gap between germline ends came to 9 bases. CDR3 nucleotide sequence: TGCGCCAGCAGCTTGGCTAGGGCCACCTACGAGCAGTACTTC. This gives the protein CASSLARATYEQYF.

The chain has TRBV16 and TRBJ1-2; D may be TRBD1 (6 bases). The CDR3 has 14 amino acids. Between the trimmed V and J ends, which lost 0 bases and 5 bases, there was a span of 10 bases. Germline CDR1 and CDR2: KGHSY and FQNENV. CDR3: CASSQSTGLYGYTF. The CDR3 DNA reads TGTGCCAGCAGCCAATCGACAGGCTTGTATGGCTACACCTTC.

V usage is TRBV18 and J usage is TRBJ1-1; no clear D. V lost 4 bases, J lost 1 base, and 7 bases lay in between. Germline lookup yields CDR1 KGHSH and CDR2 LQKENI. The CDR3 totals 13 residues. The CDR3 nucleotides read TGTGCCAGCTCACGCAGCCAGAACACTGAAGCTTTCTTT. Translated: CASSRSQNTEAFF.

J is TRBJ2-6 and V is TRBV11-2; D may match TRBD1 or TRBD2 (6 bases each). Trimming took 7 bases from V and 0 from J, leaving 22 bases between them. The germline V gene has CDR1 SGHAT and CDR2 FQNNGV. The CDR3 contains 19 residues. This CDR3 reads CASTLLGGPQISGANVLTF. The CDR3 DNA sequence: TGTGCCAGCACCCTTCTTGGGGGGCCCCAAATCTCTGGGGCCAACGTCCTGACTTTC. The full variable domain, its missing parts supplied by reference TRBV11-2 and TRBJ2-6, is EAGVAQSPRYKIIEKRQSVAFWCNPISGHATLYWYQQILGQGPKLLIQFQNNGVVDDSQLPKDRFSAERLKGVDSTLKIQPAKLEDSAVYLCASTLLGGPQISGANVLTFGAGSRLTVL.

The genes are TRBV7-9 and TRBJ2-7; 13 nucleotides align to TRBD2. The V segment lost 4 bases and the J segment 7 bases; nucleotides outside the gene matches: 1. From germline, CDR1 is SEHNR and CDR2 FQNEAQ (reference sequence). The CDR3 has 13 amino acids. Written as DNA, the CDR3 is TGTGCCAGCAGCTGGGGACTAGCGGGGGAGCAGTACTTC. Translated: CASSWGLAGEQYF.

The genes are TRBV15 and TRBJ2-7; D tentatively reads TRBD1 or TRBD2 (5 bases each). Germline CDR1 is LNHNV and CDR2 is YYDKDF (reference sequence). The length of the CDR3 is 16 residues. V lost 3 bases, J lost 0 bases, and 15 bases lay in between. CDR3 DNA: TGTGCCACCAGCAGGGAGGACGGGGCTAGCTCCTACGAGCAGTACTTC. Translating gives CATSREDGASSYEQYF.

V and J are TRBV5-1 and TRBJ1-1; weak D call: TRBD1 (5 bases). Trimming stripped 0 bases from V and 8 bases from J, with 11 bases between. Germline V gene data show CDR1 as SGHRS and CDR2 as YFSETQ. The CDR3 covers 13 residues. The CDR3 coding sequence is TGCGCCAGCAGCTTGGCGGCAGGGATGGAAGCTTTCTTT. The encoded protein is CASSLAAGMEAFF.

CDR3 sequence reads: CASSALGSGGEINEQFF. In nucleotides, the CDR3 is TGTGCCAGCAGCGCGCTTGGGAGCGGGGGGGAAATCAATGAGCAGTTCTTC. J is TRBJ2-1 and V is TRBV9, with 10 bases matching TRBD2. The V gene's germline CDR1 is SGDLS and CDR2 YYNGEE. The CDR3 is made up of 17 amino acids. V dropped 3 bases and J dropped 6; count of bases not matched to a gene: 12.

The rearrangement joins TRBV5-1 to TRBJ2-6, with D hard to call. The V gene's germline CDR1 is SGHRS and CDR2 YFSETQ. The CDR3 has 17 residues. Trimming took 0 bases from V and 0 from J, leaving 10 bases between them. The CDR3 nucleotides are TGCGCCAGCAGCTTGGAATTCAGCCGCTCTGGGGCCAACGTCCTGACTTTC. This encodes CASSLEFSRSGANVLTF.

V usage is TRBV28 and J usage is TRBJ1-4, with D hard to call. This CDR3 has 14 residues. Germline V gives CDR1 MDHEN, CDR2 SYDVKM. V lost 7 bases to trimming and J lost 7 bases, with 16 bases between them. CDR3 in amino acids: CASIGAAGSEKLFF. The DNA of the CDR3 is TGTGCCAGCATTGGCGCCGCCGGTAGTGAAAAACTGTTTTTT.

The chain uses TRBV2 and TRBJ1-1; 8 nucleotides match TRBD1. V lost 7 bases, J lost 4 bases, and 8 bases stayed unmatched. This CDR3 has 14 residues. In germline, CDR1 is SNHLY, CDR2 FYNNEI. CDR3 in DNA: TGTGCCAGCAAGGACAGGGAATCGGTCACTGAAGCTTTCTTT. Residues: CASKDRESVTEAFF.

The chain recombines TRBV11-2 with TRBJ2-2; D possibly matches TRBD1 or TRBD2 (6 bases each). This CDR3 is built from 15 residues. Germline-derived CDR1 and CDR2 are SGHAT and FQNNGV. V shed 6 bases and J shed 2 bases, with 13 bases lying between them. The CDR3 is CASRPTGANTGELFF. In nucleotides, the CDR3 is TGTGCCAGCAGGCCGACGGGGGCCAACACCGGGGAGCTGTTTTTT.

The chain employs TRBV6-5 and TRBJ1-2, with 9 bases identical to TRBD1. This CDR3 is built from 14 residues. The junction had 4 bases not matched to a gene; V was cut back by 5 bases and J by 3 bases. Germline CDR1 is MNHEY and CDR2 is SVGAGI. The CDR3 reads CASSRQGEDYGYTF. In DNA, the CDR3 is TGTGCCAGCAGTCGACAGGGGGAAGACTATGGCTACACCTTC.

V usage is TRBV5-1 and J usage is TRBJ1-2; D perhaps matches TRBD1 (5 bases). This CDR3 comprises 16 residues. Germline-derived CDR1 and CDR2 are SGHRS and YFSETQ. The ends were cut back, 4 bases at V and 2 bases at J, with 18 bases in the middle. For the CDR3, the DNA is TGCGCCAGCAGCAGCCAAGCCGGGACGGTGAACTATGGCTACACCTTC. The encoded protein is CASSSQAGTVNYGYTF.

The gene calls are TRBV28 and TRBJ1-2, with 8 bases matching TRBD1. The V gene's germline CDR1 is MDHEN and CDR2 SYDVKM. There are 17 residues in the CDR3. V shed 6 bases, J shed 4 bases, and the junction held 16 bases outside the gene matches. CDR3 sequence reads: CASSTDRRGRLGYGYTF. The CDR3 DNA follows: TGTGCCAGCAGCACAGACCGCAGGGGGCGCTTGGGCTATGGCTACACCTTC.

The chain carries TRBV6-5 and TRBJ1-1, with no clear D. Germline CDR1 reads MNHEY; CDR2 reads SVGAGI. V was trimmed by 0 bases and J by 5 bases, leaving 7 bases between them. This CDR3 contains 13 residues. Here the CDR3 reads CASSYSSETEAFF. The CDR3 DNA follows: TGTGCCAGCAGTTACTCTTCAGAGACTGAAGCTTTCTTT.

The chain carries TRBV2 and TRBJ1-1; TRBD1 agrees at 11 bases. The J segment lost 11 bases and the V segment lost 7 bases, leaving 9 bases of the junction unmatched. The CDR3 runs to 13 residues. Germline CDR1 and CDR2: SNHLY and FYNNEI. The CDR3 here is CASIKDRGQSAFF. The CDR3 nucleotides read TGTGCCAGCATTAAGGACAGGGGGCAATCGGCTTTCTTT.

This clone has just a few counts. The chain uses TRBV11-3 and TRBJ2-1; D remains unclear. The V and J ends lost 0 bases and 9 bases respectively, with 12 bases between them. The CDR3 is 14 amino acids. In germline, CDR1 is SGHNT, CDR2 YENEEA. The CDR3 coding sequence is TGTGCCAGCAGCTTAGAATCATGGAAGAGTGAGCAGTTCTTC. The encoded protein is CASSLESWKSEQFF. Full variable domain (outside the CDR3, taken from reference TRBV11-3 and TRBJ2-1): EAGVVQSPRYKIIEKKQPVAFWCNPISGHNTLYWYLQNLGQGPELLIRYENEEAVDDSQLPKDRFSAERLKGVDSTLKIQPAELGDSAVYLCASSLESWKSEQFFGPGTRLTVL.

This chain uses TRBV29-1 with TRBJ2-3, with 8 bases aligning to TRBD2. The CDR3 has 17 amino acids. Germline CDR1 is SQVTM and CDR2 is ANQGSEA. The V gene end was trimmed by 7 bases and the J gene end by 2 bases; junction bases not matched to a gene: 17. The CDR3 nucleotides are TGCAGCGGATCCCGGGGGGGCCGGATTGGTAACACAGATACGCAGTATTTT. Residues: CSGSRGGRIGNTDTQYF.

This clone was seen a handful of times. The chain has TRBV4-1 and TRBJ2-7; D gene uncertain. CDR1 and CDR2 (germline): MGHRA, YSYEKL. There are 18 residues in the CDR3. V was clipped by 0 bases and J by 4 bases, with 22 bases between them. The CDR3 DNA sequence: TGCGCCAGCAGCCAAGATCTGTCCGGACCTCCCCATGGGTACGAGCAGTACTTC. Translation: CASSQDLSGPPHGYEQYF.

The chain uses TRBV6-2 or TRBV6-3 and TRBJ1-5; a possible D gene is TRBD1 (5 bases). Germline CDR1 is MNHEY and CDR2 is SVGEGT. This CDR3 is built from 18 residues. The ends were cut back, 6 bases at V and 1 base at J, with 22 bases in the middle. The CDR3: CASSHVRGTLMSNQPQHF. CDR3 bases: TGTGCCAGCAGCCACGTGAGGGGCACCTTAATGAGCAATCAGCCCCAGCATTTT.

The V call is TRBV9, the J call TRBJ2-7; D is undetermined. This CDR3 contains 15 residues. Trimming stripped 0 bases from V and 6 bases from J, with 16 bases between. Looked up from germline, CDR1 is SGDLS and CDR2 is YYNGEE. The CDR3 loop reads CASSVGGGRSSEQYF. CDR3 nucleotides: TGTGCCAGCAGCGTAGGTGGCGGACGGAGCTCCGAGCAGTACTTC.

The J gene is TRBJ1-5, the V gene TRBV6-5, with 9 bases that match TRBD1. After removal of 3 bases from V and 6 bases from J, the junction contained 3 bases not matched to a gene. The CDR3 consists of 14 residues. The germline CDR1 and CDR2 sequences are MNHEY and SVGAGI. This CDR3 is CASSYRQGVQPQHF. The CDR3 DNA reads TGTGCCAGCAGTTATCGACAGGGGGTTCAGCCCCAGCATTTT.

The rearrangement joins TRBV28 to TRBJ2-3, with 10 bases aligning to TRBD2. Germline loops: CDR1 MDHEN, CDR2 SYDVKM. V lost 8 bases, J lost 0 bases, and 8 bases stayed unmatched. CDR3 size: 16 residues. The CDR3 is CASSRSGGSSTDTQYF. CDR3 DNA: TGTGCCAGCTCCCGTAGCGGGGGGTCTAGCACAGATACGCAGTATTTT.

The V gene is TRBV29-1, the J gene TRBJ2-1; D could derive from TRBD1 or TRBD2 (7 bases each). The germline V gene encodes CDR1 SQVTM and CDR2 ANQGSEA. Trimming removed 3 bases from V and 6 bases from J, with 9 bases in between. The length of the CDR3 is 12 residues. CDR3 loop: CSVDRGGNEQFF. CDR3 DNA: TGCAGCGTTGACAGGGGGGGCAATGAGCAGTTCTTC.

The chain links TRBV4-3 to TRBJ2-7; possibly TRBD1 for D (6 bases). The CDR3 totals 17 residues. The V end lost 1 base, the J end lost 2 bases, and 18 bases lay between the germline ends. Germline loops: CDR1 LGHNA, CDR2 YSLEER. The CDR3 nucleotides are TGCGCCAGCAGCCAAGTCTGGAGGCAGGGGCAAACCTACGAGCAGTACTTC. Protein product: CASSQVWRQGQTYEQYF.

This clone was found once. The chain recombines TRBV28 with TRBJ2-7; no clear D gene. The CDR3 is 14 amino acids. V lost 4 bases to trimming and J lost 4 bases, with 14 bases between them. The germline V gene has CDR1 MDHEN and CDR2 SYDVKM. The CDR3 region is CASSSNQRPYEQYF. In DNA form, the CDR3 reads TGTGCCAGCAGTTCGAACCAAAGACCATACGAGCAGTACTTC.